The 20 T cell receptor beta chains listed next were all sequenced from one sample in a study of vaccination effects on CD4 cells after COVID-19. Their antigen targets remain unknown. Following 10 days of culture, CD4+ T cells were isolated. Two doses of either BNT162b2 or mRNA-1273 were given to each participant. Measured with immunoSEQ multiplex PCR; TCRdb has only the in-frame clones, and not every one. This table has fewer than 75,000 clones, 78% appearing once. The sample here was CD4+ T cells from PBMCs cultured without peptide, taken after COVID-19 vaccination. The source is a human donor who received a COVID-19 vaccine.

As concerns this clone: The same CDR3 can be traced to other DNA sequences in this sample. This chain uses TRBV12-3 or TRBV12-4 with TRBJ2-7; D perhaps matches TRBD1 (6 bases). This CDR3 contains 12 residues. The V end was cut by 5 bases, the J end by 4 bases, with 9 bases between. CDR3 sequence reads: CASSPDSYEQYF. CDR3 in DNA: TGTGCCAGCAGTCCGGACAGTTACGAGCAGTACTTC.

V and J are TRBV5-4 and TRBJ2-7; D gene ambiguous. Trimming left V 0 bases short and J 3 bases short, with 7 bases between. This CDR3 contains 13 residues. Per germline, CDR1 SGHNT and CDR2 YYREEE (reference sequence). CDR3 sequence: CASSLGTNYEQYF. The CDR3 DNA follows: TGTGCCAGCAGCTTGGGCACTAACTACGAGCAGTACTTC.

The chain is built from TRBV15 and TRBJ2-1, with 9 bases aligning to TRBD1. V dropped 0 bases and J dropped 7; count of bases not matched to a gene: 7. CDR3 size: 16 residues. CDR1 and CDR2 from the germline V gene are LNHNV and YYDKDF (reference sequence). The CDR3 coding sequence is TGTGCCACCAGCAGAGATAAGGGACAGGGTATGAATGAGCAGTTCTTC. Its protein is CATSRDKGQGMNEQFF.

Regarding this clone: Other DNA sequences from this sample encode an identical CDR3 as well. The chain links TRBV7-2 to TRBJ2-7; D is unclear. This CDR3 has 11 amino acids. Germline V gene lookup returns CDR1 SGHTA and CDR2 FQGNSA. V lost 2 bases, J lost 3 bases, and 2 bases lay in between. The DNA for the CDR3 is TGTGCCAGCAGCTTATACTACGAGCAGTACTTC. As protein: CASSLYYEQYF.

J is TRBJ1-5 and V is TRBV19, with TRBD1 identical over 8 bases. Losses at the gene ends were 0 bases for V and 7 bases for J; bases not matched to a gene: 5. Germline CDR1 is LNHDA and CDR2 is SQIVND (reference sequence). The CDR3 is made up of 15 amino acids. In nucleotides, the CDR3 is TGTGCCAGTAGTATAGAAGGGCAGGGGGCCCAGCCCCAGCATTTT. This encodes CASSIEGQGAQPQHF.

The rearrangement uses TRBV5-1 and TRBJ2-2; maybe TRBD1 (5 bases). The CDR3 loop spans 16 amino acids. The V end was cut by 0 bases, the J end by 1 base, with 10 bases between. Germline V gene sequence: CDR1 SGHRS, CDR2 YFSETQ. CDR3 region: CASSLGRAVNTGELFF. The CDR3 DNA reads as TGCGCCAGCAGCTTGGGCAGGGCCGTGAACACCGGGGAGCTGTTTTTT.

The V gene is TRBV2, the J gene TRBJ1-3, with TRBD1 matching 8 bases. Looked up from germline, CDR1 is SNHLY and CDR2 is FYNNEI. This CDR3 comprises 15 residues. V gave up 7 bases and J gave up 0 bases; unmatched junction bases: 5. CDR3 DNA: TGTGCCAGCATCCTACAGGGGGGCTCTGGAAACACCATATATTTT. Amino acids: CASILQGGSGNTIYF.

The gene calls are TRBV6-1 and TRBJ2-7, with 9 nucleotides matching TRBD1. Germline V gene sequence: CDR1 MNHNS, CDR2 SASEGT. The CDR3 has 15 amino acids. J gave up 4 bases and V 2 bases, and 6 bases lay outside the gene matches. The DNA for the CDR3 is TGTGCCAGCAGTGAAATAGGACAGGGGCCATACGAGCAGTACTTC. This gives the protein CASSEIGQGPYEQYF.

This clone came up once. The chain recombines TRBV19 with TRBJ2-4; TRBD2 matches 8 bases. Germline CDR1 is LNHDA and CDR2 is SQIVND (reference sequence). Trimming took 9 bases from V and 6 from J; bases not matched to a gene: 7. The CDR3 covers 13 residues. CDR3 coding DNA: TGTGCCAGCTCAACACGGGGGGGAAACATTCAGTACTTC. Translated, it gives CASSTRGGNIQYF.

This chain joins TRBV27 and TRBJ2-5; the match to TRBD1 covers 8 bases. The V segment lost 8 bases and the J segment 4 bases; nucleotides outside the gene matches: 6. This CDR3 is built from 13 residues. In germline, CDR1 is MNHEY, CDR2 SMNVEV (reference sequence). The CDR3 loop reads CASRTGNRETQYF. CDR3 nucleotides: TGTGCCAGCCGGACAGGGAACCGAGAGACCCAGTACTTC.

This chain links TRBV29-1 with TRBJ1-1; perhaps TRBD1 as D (6 bases). The CDR3 spans 15 residues. V was pared by 6 bases and J by 1 base, with 18 bases between. Germline lookup yields CDR1 SQVTM and CDR2 ANQGSEA. CDR3 in DNA: TGCAGCGTGGGATCCTTACAGGGTACGAACACTGAAGCTTTCTTT. Amino acid sequence: CSVGSLQGTNTEAFF.

The rearrangement uses TRBV19 and TRBJ1-1, with D tentatively TRBD1 (5 bases). The CDR3 spans 14 residues. The V and J ends lost 5 bases and 4 bases respectively, with 14 bases between them. CDR1 is LNHDA, CDR2 SQIVND, per germline (reference sequence). CDR3 sequence reads: CASSPGLSLTEAFF. In DNA, the CDR3 is TGTGCCAGTAGTCCAGGGCTATCGCTCACTGAAGCTTTCTTT.

The V and J genes are TRBV5-4 and TRBJ1-5; D may be TRBD1 (5 bases). Looked up from germline, CDR1 is SGHNT and CDR2 is YYREEE (reference sequence). Trimming took 0 bases from V and 7 from J, leaving 8 bases between them. This CDR3 has 13 amino acids. CDR3 region: CASSLGGVQPQHF. The CDR3 DNA sequence: TGTGCCAGCAGCTTGGGGGGGGTCCAGCCCCAGCATTTT.

The chain couples TRBV5-1 to TRBJ2-3; TRBD2 is a possible D gene (5 bases). CDR1 and CDR2 from the germline V gene are SGHRS and YFSETQ. V was clipped by 0 bases and J by 6 bases, with 17 bases between them. This CDR3 comprises 16 residues. CDR3 amino acids: CASSLGFSEPRDTQYF. For the CDR3, the DNA is TGCGCCAGCAGCTTGGGGTTTAGCGAGCCCCGTGATACGCAGTATTTT.

The rearrangement uses TRBV28 and TRBJ1-5, with unresolved D. V was clipped by 5 bases and J by 0 bases, with 11 bases between them. The V gene's germline CDR1 is MDHEN and CDR2 SYDVKM. There are 15 residues in the CDR3. CDR3: CASSPRLISNQPQHF. In DNA, the CDR3 is TGTGCCAGCAGTCCTCGATTAATTAGCAATCAGCCCCAGCATTTT.

This clone was counted a few times. The chain uses TRBV30 and TRBJ1-2, with 10 bases lining up with TRBD1. Germline V gene lookup returns CDR1 GTSNPN and CDR2 SVGIG (reference sequence). V trimming: 5 bases; J trimming: 4 bases; junction bases outside the gene matches: 10. The CDR3 has 15 amino acids. The CDR3 loop is CAWQPGQGWSYGYTF. The CDR3 DNA reads TGTGCCTGGCAACCGGGACAGGGGTGGAGCTATGGCTACACCTTC.

This sequence joins TRBV12-3 or TRBV12-4 and TRBJ2-1; D gene ambiguous. The CDR3 runs to 12 residues. The germline V and J ends were trimmed by 5 bases and 10 bases, with 12 bases remaining between them. DNA for the CDR3: TGTGCCAGCAGTCGCGAGACCCTGGAGCAGTTCTTC. Protein sequence: CASSRETLEQFF.

V gene TRBV6-6 combines with J gene TRBJ2-3; 7 bases are a match to TRBD1. V shed 5 bases and J 3 bases; nucleotides not matched to a gene: 11. The CDR3 contains 16 residues. Per germline, CDR1 MNHNY and CDR2 SVGAGI (reference sequence). Written as DNA, the CDR3 is TGTGCCAGCAGTCGAGACAGGGCGGATGTGACAGATACGCAGTATTTT. It encodes CASSRDRADVTDTQYF.

This clone was observed a handful of times. One end of the junction varies from germline; a read error may be responsible. The chain employs TRBV7-7 and TRBJ2-1; D uncertain. This CDR3 has 14 amino acids. Germline CDR1 SSHAT, CDR2 FNYEAQ (reference sequence). CDR3 in amino acids: CASSPSGSWGEQFF. In nucleotides, the CDR3 is TGTGCTAGCAGTCCTAGTGGCTCCTGGGGTGAGCAGTTCTTC.

The J gene is TRBJ2-7, the V gene TRBV2; 13 bases match TRBD2. The CDR3 has 15 residues. V dropped 6 bases and J dropped 2; count of bases not matched to a gene: 4. Germline CDR1 and CDR2: SNHLY and FYNNEI. The CDR3 is CASRDTSGRAYEQYF. In DNA form, the CDR3 reads TGTGCCAGCAGAGACACTAGCGGGAGGGCCTACGAGCAGTACTTC.